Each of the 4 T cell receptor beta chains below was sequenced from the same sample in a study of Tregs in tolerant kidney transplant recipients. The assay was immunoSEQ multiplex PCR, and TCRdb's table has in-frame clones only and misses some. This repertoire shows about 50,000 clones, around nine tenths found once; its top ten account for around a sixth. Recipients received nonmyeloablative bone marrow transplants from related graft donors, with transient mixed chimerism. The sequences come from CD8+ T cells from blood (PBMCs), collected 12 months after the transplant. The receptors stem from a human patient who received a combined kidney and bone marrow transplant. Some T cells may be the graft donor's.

CDR3 nucleotides: TGTGCCAGTAGTATCAGCGCGGGCTACGAGCAGTACTTC. It codes for CASSISAGYEQYF. V and J are TRBV19 and TRBJ2-7; possibly TRBD2 for D (5 bases). V was trimmed by 3 bases and J by 3 bases, leaving 9 bases between them. The CDR3 is made up of 13 amino acids. The V gene's germline CDR1 is LNHDA and CDR2 SQIVND (reference sequence).

For the CDR3, the DNA is TGTGCTAGTGGTCCAGAAAACCTACCGACAGGGGGAACAAATGGCTACACCTTC. Amino acid sequence: CASGPENLPTGGTNGYTF. This sequence joins TRBV12-5 and TRBJ1-2; 9 bases fit TRBD1. Germline assignment: CDR1 LGHNT and CDR2 FRNRAP. V trimming: 5 bases; J trimming: 6 bases; junction bases outside the gene matches: 19. The CDR3 length is 18 residues.

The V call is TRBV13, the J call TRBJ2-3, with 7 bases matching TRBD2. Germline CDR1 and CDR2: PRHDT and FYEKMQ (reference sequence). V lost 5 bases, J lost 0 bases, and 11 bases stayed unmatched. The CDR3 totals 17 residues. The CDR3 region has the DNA TGTGCCAGCAGCACGAACCTAGCGGAACCTAGCACAGATACGCAGTATTTT. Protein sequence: CASSTNLAEPSTDTQYF.

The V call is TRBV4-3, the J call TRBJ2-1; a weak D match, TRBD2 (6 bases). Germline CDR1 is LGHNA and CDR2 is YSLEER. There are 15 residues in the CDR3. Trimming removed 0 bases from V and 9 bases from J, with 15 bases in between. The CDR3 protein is CASSQDIGTSVEQFF. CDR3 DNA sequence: TGCGCCAGCAGCCAAGATATTGGGACTTCAGTTGAGCAGTTCTTC.